This TCR beta chain was obtained from a study of regulatory T cells in long-lasting Graves disease. As regards this clonotype: What it binds is not known.

Study-wide results and caveats: The study found lower TCR diversity in persistent Graves' patients than in newly diagnosed ones.

The ends were cut back, 2 bases at V and 4 bases at J, with 13 bases in the middle. Per germline, CDR1 SGDLS and CDR2 YYNGEE. This CDR3 has 16 residues. To make TCR beta libraries, researchers used iRepertoire HTBI primers and Arm-PCR of CDR3 regions. TCRdb independently ran MiXCR on the multiplex PCR reads; one entry per CDR3 protein. The table has about 310,000 distinct CDR3 sequences, over 15% seen once. Time point defined: newly diagnosed GD, antithyroid drugs for less than 3 months. The TCR library was made from RNA that had been extracted from PBMCs in TRIzol. J is TRBJ1-6 and V is TRBV9, with D uncertain. The sequences come from peripheral blood mononuclear cells (PBMCs), collected at new diagnosis, from a patient treated with antithyroid drugs. This receptor was taken from a female donor with Graves disease. The CDR3 reads CASSVRRESYNSPLHF. The CDR3 DNA reads as TGTGCCAGCAGCGTTCGTAGGGAAAGTTATAATTCACCCCTCCACTTT. The full variable domain, rest sourced from reference TRBV9 and TRBJ1-6, is DSGVTQTPKHLITATGQRVTLRCSPRSGDLSVYWYQQSLDQGLQFLIQYYNGEERAKGNILERFSAQQFPDLHSELNLSSLELGDSALYFCASSVRRESYNSPLHFGNGTRLTVT.